This entry lists 7 T cell receptor beta chains sequenced from one sample in a study of T cell repertoires in cytomegalovirus infection. TCRdb ran MiXCR on the reads and lists one entry per CDR3 protein. This repertoire shows some 600,000 distinct CDR3 sequences, 24% found once; its top ten account for 6.5% to 10%. Sequences were obtained from CD8+ T cells from PBMCs. All receptors derive from a human donor in good health (CMV status not recorded). Some clones in this sample may be carry-over from other donors' samples.

In its sample, this clonotype was seen a few times. V usage is TRBV5-5 and J usage is TRBJ1-1; 9 nucleotides line up with TRBD1. Germline CDR1 reads SGHKS; CDR2 reads YYEKEE (reference sequence). The CDR3 covers 14 residues. The trim removed 2 bases at V and 3 bases at J, leaving 2 bases unmatched. The CDR3 sequence: CASSFGQGYTEAFF. The CDR3, as DNA: TGTGCCAGCAGCTTCGGACAGGGGTACACTGAAGCTTTCTTT. The whole variable domain, remainder taken from reference TRBV5-5 and TRBJ1-1, is DAGVTQSPTHLIKTRGQQVTLRCSPISGHKSVSWYQQVLGQGPQFIFQYYEKEERGRGNFPDRFSARQFPNYSSELNVNALLLGDSALYLCASSFGQGYTEAFFGQGTRLTVV.

This clonotype appeared a few times. V and J are TRBV20-1 and TRBJ2-1, with 11 positions matching TRBD1. CDR1 and CDR2 from the germline V gene are DFQATT and SNEGSKA (reference sequence). The CDR3 extends over 16 amino acids. Germline trimming cut 5 bases from V and 4 bases from J; bases unmatched to any gene: 10. CDR3 bases: TGCAGTGCTGGCTGGCGAGGACAGGGGGCGTACAATGAGCAGTTCTTC. This translates into CSAGWRGQGAYNEQFF.

The genes are TRBV29-1 and TRBJ2-7; no reliable D call. V was cut by 3 bases and J by 2 bases, with 17 bases left in between. CDR1 and CDR2 from the germline V gene are SQVTM and ANQGSEA. The CDR3 runs 15 residues. This CDR3 is CSVEGSPERAYEQYV. DNA of the CDR3: TGCAGCGTTGAGGGAAGCCCAGAAAGGGCCTACGAGCAGTACGTC.

This clonotype was picked up many times. The chain carries TRBV7-8 and TRBJ2-5, with 7 bases that match TRBD1. Losses at the gene ends were 5 bases for V and 5 bases for J; bases not matched to a gene: 8. Germline values: CDR1 SGHVS, CDR2 FQNEAQ. The CDR3 spans 14 residues. CDR3 DNA sequence: TGTGCCAGCAGCGCGGCAGGGGGTGTCGAGACCCAGTACTTC. As protein: CASSAAGGVETQYF.

This clonotype came up a few times. The DNA is omitted, as the CDR3 cannot be located on it reliably, and the CDR3 follows TCRdb's listing. The chain uses TRBV7-9 and TRBJ2-1; TRBD1 is taken as the D call from the table, unchecked against the DNA. The CDR3 is 24 amino acids in total, end residues counted. Germline CDR1 reads SEHNR; CDR2 reads FQNEAQ (reference sequence). The CDR3 reads CASSAPPDFLTTMSSSSGRHEQFF.

This clonotype was counted ten times or more. The chain couples TRBV7-9 to TRBJ1-4; unclear D gene. Trimming took off 5 bases at V and 8 bases at J, with 9 bases between the two ends. Germline CDR1 is SEHNR and CDR2 is FQNEAQ (reference sequence). The CDR3 runs to 12 residues. The chain's CDR3 is CASSQRAEKLFF. CDR3 DNA: TGTGCCAGCAGCCAGAGGGCCGAAAAACTGTTTTTT.

In this sample, this clonotype turned up many times. As DNA, the CDR3 is TGTGCCAGTCGGCTTAGCGGGGCGACCGGGGAGCTGTTTTTT. This sequence encodes CASRLSGATGELFF. The chain couples TRBV6-1 to TRBJ2-2; 8 bases map to TRBD2. Germline lookup yields CDR1 MNHNS and CDR2 SASEGT. There are 14 residues in the CDR3. V shed 9 bases and J 5 bases; nucleotides not matched to a gene: 8.